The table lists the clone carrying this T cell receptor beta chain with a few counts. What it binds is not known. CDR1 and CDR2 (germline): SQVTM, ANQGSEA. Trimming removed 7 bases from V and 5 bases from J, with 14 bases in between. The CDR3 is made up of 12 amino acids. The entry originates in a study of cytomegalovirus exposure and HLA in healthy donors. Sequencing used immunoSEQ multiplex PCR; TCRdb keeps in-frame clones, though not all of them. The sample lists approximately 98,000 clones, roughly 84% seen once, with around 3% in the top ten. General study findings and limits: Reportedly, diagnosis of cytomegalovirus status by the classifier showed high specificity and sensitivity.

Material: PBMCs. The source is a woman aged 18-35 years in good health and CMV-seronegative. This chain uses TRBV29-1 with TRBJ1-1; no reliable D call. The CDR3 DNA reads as TGCAGCGCCGAGGAGTTCTTGACTGAAGCTTTCTTT. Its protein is CSAEEFLTEAFF.